The rows below give T cell receptor beta chains drawn from one sample of a study of shared clonotypes between healthy human individuals. TCRdb's copy holds only in-frame clones and misses some; the assay was immunoSEQ multiplex PCR. The table shows over a million clones, with 78% occurring only once. The sample consisted of memory CD4+ T cells from PBMCs. The source of these receptors is a man aged 18 to 30 in good health. Some clones in this sample may be carry-over from other donors' samples. Each CDR3 is given with its conserved first and last residue. The order of the fields is V gene, clone size, J gene, CDR3 protein. Only some rows state a clone size, as once, few, many or a class for expanded clones.

V gene: TRBV5-6; clone size: NA; J gene: TRBJ2-5; CDR3 protein: CASSFDREVGTQYF
V gene: TRBV20-1; clone size: NA; J gene: TRBJ2-1; CDR3 protein: CSAASGVEQFF
V gene: TRBV7-6; clone size: NA; J gene: TRBJ1-1; CDR3 protein: CASSLGQGKDTEAFF
V gene: TRBV7-7; clone size: NA; J gene: TRBJ2-5; CDR3 protein: CASSPGGSFQETQYF
V gene: TRBV9; clone size: NA; J gene: TRBJ2-7; CDR3 protein: CASSVGTERPYEQYF
V gene: TRBV28; clone size: NA; J gene: TRBJ2-2; CDR3 protein: CASSASGSIVGELFF
V gene: TRBV18; clone size: NA; J gene: TRBJ2-4; CDR3 protein: CASSPGRLDTIQYF
V gene: TRBV11-2; clone size: NA; J gene: TRBJ2-1; CDR3 protein: CASSRLAGGSRGREQFF
V gene: TRBV9; clone size: NA; J gene: TRBJ2-5; CDR3 protein: CASSRGQGRGETQYF
V gene: TRBV19; clone size: few; J gene: TRBJ1-5; CDR3 protein: CASSIAQGVGQPQHF
V gene: TRBV5-6; clone size: NA; J gene: TRBJ2-4; CDR3 protein: CASSLLQGFGQNIQYF
V gene: TRBV27; clone size: NA; J gene: TRBJ2-2; CDR3 protein: CASSTQYGIGELFF
V gene: TRBV28; clone size: NA; J gene: TRBJ1-2; CDR3 protein: CATDSGNYGYTF
V gene: TRBV30; clone size: NA; J gene: TRBJ2-7; CDR3 protein: CACTGSGGGYEQYF
V gene: TRBV6-1; clone size: NA; J gene: TRBJ1-1; CDR3 protein: CASSEGGGARGEAFF
V gene: TRBV2; clone size: NA; J gene: TRBJ2-7; CDR3 protein: CASSGSRALGQYF
V gene: TRBV7-8; clone size: NA; J gene: TRBJ1-2; CDR3 protein: CASSLLEAGYTF
V gene: TRBV28; clone size: NA; J gene: TRBJ2-3; CDR3 protein: CASSLAGADTQYF
V gene: TRBV7-8; clone size: NA; J gene: TRBJ1-5; CDR3 protein: CASSLGRDRREDQPQHF
V gene: TRBV21-1; clone size: few; J gene: TRBJ1-3; CDR3 protein: CASSKVVWGDNSGNTIYF
V gene: TRBV6-5; clone size: few; J gene: TRBJ1-4; CDR3 protein: CASARTDSNEKLFF
V gene: TRBV5-1; clone size: NA; J gene: TRBJ2-3; CDR3 protein: CASERGDATDTQYF
V gene: TRBV6-4; clone size: once; J gene: TRBJ1-2; CDR3 protein: CASSADRGSFGYTF
V gene: TRBV7-9; clone size: NA; J gene: TRBJ1-4; CDR3 protein: CASSSSTGINEKLFF
V gene: TRBV28; clone size: few; J gene: TRBJ2-7; CDR3 protein: CASSLPHEDEQYF
V gene: TRBV4-2; clone size: NA; J gene: TRBJ2-7; CDR3 protein: CASSETAGEQYF
V gene: TRBV28; clone size: NA; J gene: TRBJ2-7; CDR3 protein: CASRATGQKIYEQYF
V gene: TRBV7-2; clone size: NA; J gene: TRBJ2-5; CDR3 protein: CASSLGGRIGETQYF
V gene: TRBV7-3; clone size: NA; J gene: TRBJ2-3; CDR3 protein: CASSSTKNTDTQYF
V gene: TRBV5-1; clone size: NA; J gene: TRBJ1-3; CDR3 protein: CASSRGPFLPYQANTIYF
V gene: TRBV19; clone size: NA; J gene: TRBJ1-5; CDR3 protein: CASSIEGGNQPQHF
V gene: TRBV5-1; clone size: NA; J gene: TRBJ2-7; CDR3 protein: CASRPILASEQYF
V gene: TRBV6-5; clone size: once; J gene: TRBJ2-1; CDR3 protein: CASRGQGNEQFF
V gene: TRBV28; clone size: NA; J gene: TRBJ2-7; CDR3 protein: CASSFPLSYEQYF
V gene: TRBV7-4; clone size: NA; J gene: TRBJ2-7; CDR3 protein: CASSCTGTGGLEQYF
V gene: TRBV5-1; clone size: NA; J gene: TRBJ2-7; CDR3 protein: CASSLGGSTEQYF
V gene: TRBV27; clone size: NA; J gene: TRBJ1-1; CDR3 protein: CASSLSGLNTEAFF
V gene: TRBV4-3; clone size: NA; J gene: TRBJ1-4; CDR3 protein: CASSPGSGRVNEKLFF
V gene: TRBV28; clone size: NA; J gene: TRBJ2-6; CDR3 protein: CAVPLRSGANVLTF
V gene: TRBV5-4; clone size: few; J gene: TRBJ2-7; CDR3 protein: CASTKTGGVDEQYF
V gene: TRBV28; clone size: NA; J gene: TRBJ2-7; CDR3 protein: CASSLFRVMDEQYF
V gene: TRBV28; clone size: NA; J gene: TRBJ2-7; CDR3 protein: CASSFIAGSYEQYF